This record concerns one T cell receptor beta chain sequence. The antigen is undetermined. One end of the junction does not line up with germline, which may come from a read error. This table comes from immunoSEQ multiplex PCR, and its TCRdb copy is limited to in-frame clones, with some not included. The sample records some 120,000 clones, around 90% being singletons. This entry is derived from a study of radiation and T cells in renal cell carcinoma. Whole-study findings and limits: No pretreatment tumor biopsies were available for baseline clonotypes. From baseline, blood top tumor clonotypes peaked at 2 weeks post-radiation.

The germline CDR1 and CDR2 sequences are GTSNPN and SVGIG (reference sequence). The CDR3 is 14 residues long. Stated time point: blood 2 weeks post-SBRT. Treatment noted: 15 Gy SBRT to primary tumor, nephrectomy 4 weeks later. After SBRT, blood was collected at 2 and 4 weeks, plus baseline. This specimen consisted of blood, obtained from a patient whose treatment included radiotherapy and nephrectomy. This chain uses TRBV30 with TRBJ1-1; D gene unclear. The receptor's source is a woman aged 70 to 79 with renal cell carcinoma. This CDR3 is CAWSGRQLNAEAFF. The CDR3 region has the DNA TGTGCCTGGAGTGGACGTCAATTGAACGCTGAAGCTTTCTTT.